These T cell receptor beta chains were read from a single sample in a study of T cell responses to AZD1222 COVID-19 vaccine. Clones were read by immunoSEQ multiplex PCR, and TCRdb kept only the in-frame ones, dropping some. Among roughly 65,000 clones, 88% were seen once, and the ten largest hold roughly 8%. The sample was peripheral blood, taken on day 0 of AZD1222 vaccination. The receptor set was obtained from an adult in good health. Each CDR3 is given without its conserved first and last residue. Each record gives: D gene, V gene, J gene, CDR3 protein. D genes are given only for firm matches.

TRBD2	TRBV5-1	TRBJ2-1	ASSFKTSGTSEQF
-	TRBV6-5	TRBJ2-3	ASSPDGPDTQY
TRBD1	TRBV7-8	TRBJ2-7	ASNSGTGLSYEQY
-	TRBV10-3	TRBJ1-2	AIRPSVGPHGYT
TRBD2	TRBV6-6	TRBJ2-3	ASSRRGSGLAGATDTQY
-	TRBV7-2	TRBJ2-7	ASSTKQGRNYEQY
-	TRBV20-1	TRBJ2-5	SASGQRQETQY
TRBD2	TRBV5-1	TRBJ2-7	ASSGTSGRAIEQY
-	TRBV27	TRBJ1-1	ASRNMNTEAF
-	TRBV18	TRBJ2-5	ASSPLGLETQY
TRBD1	TRBV25-1	TRBJ1-1	ASSKIGLDREAF
TRBD2	TRBV27	TRBJ2-2	ASSKLAVTPDWEGGGELF
-	TRBV7-9	TRBJ1-3	ASSLPGAFSGNTIY
TRBD2	TRBV24-1	TRBJ2-3	ATSDPTSVRTDTQY
TRBD2	TRBV27	TRBJ2-6	ASSLRQRGSGANVLT
-	TRBV6-5	TRBJ2-7	ASSYSGHFSYEQY
-	TRBV6-1	TRBJ2-3	ASSEVVPVGTQY
-	TRBV19	TRBJ1-1	ASSITGPTNTEAF
-	TRBV14	TRBJ2-7	ASSDRIDRYEPGHDPCEQY
TRBD1	TRBV4-1	TRBJ2-7	ASSPGQGNYEQY
TRBD1	TRBV5-1	TRBJ2-3	ASSWDRDYSTDTQY
TRBD2	TRBV5-1	TRBJ2-1	ASCSSGIGPSYNEQF
-	TRBV5-6	TRBJ1-4	ASSLVRGEKLF
-	TRBV6-2/TRBV6-3	TRBJ1-6	ASSTRTALSSYNSPLH
TRBD2	TRBV11-2	TRBJ2-2	ASRRTSSGANTGELF
-	TRBV7-2	TRBJ2-7	ASSLGQALAYEQY
-	TRBV9	TRBJ1-1	ASSVKGGTEAF
TRBD2	TRBV19	TRBJ2-1	ASSMRVPTSGSLVEQF
TRBD2	TRBV11-2	TRBJ2-3	ASSPFPSGSRDTQY
-	TRBV7-6	TRBJ2-3	ASSFRDTSTDTQY
-	TRBV7-2	TRBJ1-6	ASSTGSGYPAPLH
-	TRBV2	TRBJ2-3	ASSTHVTDTQY
-	TRBV4-3	TRBJ1-5	ASSQDLSASPQH
TRBD2	TRBV13	TRBJ2-1	ASSHGLAGGGSYNEQF
TRBD2	TRBV4-3	TRBJ2-1	ASSGLAGSYNEQF
TRBD1	TRBV7-8	TRBJ2-6	ASSFGRGPGANVLT
-	TRBV5-1	TRBJ1-2	ASSPDSSNTYYGYT
TRBD1	TRBV19	TRBJ1-2	ASSIVGTDDYT
-	TRBV5-1	TRBJ1-2	ASSLNRAAGYT